The 25 T cell receptor beta chains presented below share a single source sample, sequenced in a study of blood T cell repertoires in COVID-19. Using immunoSEQ multiplex PCR, the repertoire was profiled, and TCRdb retains in-frame clones only, with some absent. Among 350,000 to 450,000 clones listed, approximately 91% were seen once. Input material: PBMCs or T cells enriched from blood (not recorded which). Every receptor here comes from a woman in her forties who had been exposed to COVID-19.

This sequence joins TRBV7-2 and TRBJ1-1, with 10 bases matching TRBD1. Germline V gene data show CDR1 as SGHTA and CDR2 as FQGNSA. J was trimmed by 11 bases and V by 1 base; bases with no gene match: 7. The CDR3 has 14 amino acids. The CDR3 DNA sequence: TGTGCCAGCAGCTTAGATCGGACAGGGGGACGGGCTTTCTTT. Translated: CASSLDRTGGRAFF.

The chain uses TRBV19 and TRBJ1-2; no clear D. V was cut by 3 bases and J by 4 bases, with 15 bases left in between. Germline CDR1 LNHDA, CDR2 SQIVND (reference sequence). The CDR3 runs to 15 residues. The CDR3 reads CASSILNEVPYGYTF. The CDR3 nucleotides read TGTGCCAGTAGTATTTTAAACGAGGTCCCCTATGGCTACACCTTC.

The rearrangement uses TRBV20-1 and TRBJ2-1, with 10 bases matching TRBD2. Germline V lookup: CDR1 DFQATT, CDR2 SNEGSKA (reference sequence). Trimming removed 3 bases from V and 8 bases from J; junction bases left unmatched: 7. This CDR3 region has 14 residues. The CDR3 DNA is TGCAGTGCTAGTCGGCCTAGCGGGAGCCATGAGCAGTTCTTC. It encodes CSASRPSGSHEQFF.

V gene TRBV15 combines with J gene TRBJ1-1; 10 bases line up with TRBD1. CDR3 length: 15 amino acids. The J segment lost 1 base and the V segment lost 3 bases, leaving 2 bases of the junction unmatched. Germline V gives CDR1 LNHNV, CDR2 YYDKDF (reference sequence). In nucleotides, the CDR3 is TGTGCCACCAGCAGCGACAGGGGGCGGAACACTGAAGCTTTCTTT. It translates to CATSSDRGRNTEAFF. The full variable domain, completed using reference TRBV15 and TRBJ1-1, is DAMVIQNPRYQVTQFGKPVTLSCSQTLNHNVMYWYQQKSSQAPKLLFHYYDKDFNNEADTPDNFQSRRPNTSFCFLDIRSPGLGDTAMYLCATSSDRGRNTEAFFGQGTRLTVV.

This clone was counted a few times. The sample holds other DNA sequences that translate to the same CDR3. V and J are TRBV12-3 or TRBV12-4 and TRBJ2-7; D gene ambiguous. V lost 5 bases and J 2 bases, leaving 4 bases between the germline ends. This CDR3 has 11 amino acids. CDR3 sequence: CASSPAYEQYF. The CDR3, as DNA: TGTGCCAGCAGTCCCGCCTACGAGCAGTACTTC.

V gene TRBV3-1 (or the pseudogene TRBV3-2) combines with J gene TRBJ2-2, with no clear D. This CDR3 spans 13 amino acids. Germline CDR1 reads LGHDT; CDR2 reads YNNKEL (reference sequence). V was cut by 4 bases and J by 5 bases, with 8 bases left in between. CDR3 in DNA: TGTGCCAGCAGCCGAACAGTAACCGGGGAGCTGTTTTTT. Translation: CASSRTVTGELFF.

The chain links TRBV6-5 to TRBJ1-4; 10 bases are a match to TRBD1. Per germline, CDR1 MNHEY and CDR2 SVGAGI. V shed 5 bases, J shed 8 bases, and the junction held 5 bases outside the gene matches. This CDR3 region has 14 residues. The CDR3 DNA is TGTGCCAGCAGTACGACAGGGGGCGAGGAAAAACTGTTTTTT. Its translation: CASSTTGGEEKLFF.

V and J are TRBV24-1 and TRBJ1-2, with 8 bases matching TRBD1. With V trimmed by 9 bases and J by 7 bases, 12 bases remained unmatched. The length of the CDR3 is 14 residues. Germline V gene sequence: CDR1 KGHDR, CDR2 SFDVKD. DNA for the CDR3: TGTGCCACCTTACGACCGGACAGGGCGGGTGGCTACACCTTC. Encoded protein: CATLRPDRAGGYTF.

The chain has TRBV6-6 and TRBJ2-1, with 11 bases fitting TRBD1. Germline lookup yields CDR1 MNHNY and CDR2 SVGAGI (reference sequence). The ends lost 5 bases at V and 6 bases at J; junction bases unmatched: 15. This CDR3 comprises 18 residues. The CDR3: CASSPVPGQGGVGNEQFF. The CDR3 region has the DNA TGTGCCAGCAGTCCCGTCCCGGGACAGGGGGGAGTCGGCAATGAGCAGTTCTTC.

The chain combines TRBV29-1 with TRBJ2-1; possible D gene TRBD1, 8 bases. V shed 4 bases and J shed 8 bases, with 21 bases lying between them. The germline CDR1 and CDR2 sequences are SQVTM and ANQGSEA. This CDR3 is 15 amino acids long. CDR3 nucleotides: TGCAGCGTTGGTAGCGGGCAGGGGGCATTGGATGAGCAGTTCTTC. Translating it yields CSVGSGQGALDEQFF.

Concerning this clone: One end of the junction does not line up with germline, which may come from a read error. This chain connects TRBV7-7 to TRBJ2-3, with 7 bases aligning to TRBD2. Germline assignment: CDR1 SSHAT and CDR2 FNYEAQ (reference sequence). The CDR3 runs 15 residues. The CDR3 region is CASSSSGAFTDTQYF. CDR3 nucleotide sequence: TGTGCTAGCAGCTCGAGCGGGGCCTTCACAGATACGCAGTATTTT.

This clone was recorded once. V and J are TRBV29-1 and TRBJ1-2; D possibly corresponds to TRBD1 (6 bases). The germline V gene has CDR1 SQVTM and CDR2 ANQGSEA. The CDR3 has 11 residues. Trimming pared 6 bases from V and 10 bases from J, leaving 15 bases between. Here the CDR3 reads CSVGQGRVYTF. In DNA, the CDR3 is TGCAGCGTCGGGCAGGGGAGGGTCTACACCTTC. Full variable domain (outside the CDR3, taken from reference TRBV29-1 and TRBJ1-2): SAVISQKPSRDICQRGTSLTIQCQVDSQVTMMFWYRQQPGQSLTLIATANQGSEATYESGFVIDKFPISRPNLTFSTLTVSNMSPEDSSIYLCSVGQGRVYTFGSGTRLTVV.

The chain carries TRBV7-2 and TRBJ1-6; possible D gene TRBD1, 6 bases. CDR1 and CDR2 from the germline V gene are SGHTA and FQGNSA. Trimming removed 5 bases from V and 2 bases from J, with 13 bases in between. The CDR3 runs to 16 residues. This chain's CDR3 is CASSHRVLAYNSPLHF. Here the CDR3 DNA reads TGTGCCAGCAGCCACAGGGTCTTGGCCTATAATTCACCCCTCCACTTT.

The V gene is TRBV4-3, the J gene TRBJ2-1, with 15 nucleotides matching TRBD2. Unmatched junction bases numbered 7, after V lost 4 bases and J lost 3 bases. The CDR3 covers 18 residues. Germline-derived CDR1 and CDR2 are LGHNA and YSLEER. The DNA for the CDR3 is TGCGCCAGCAGCCGGTGGACTAGCGGGAGGGCGTACTACAATGAGCAGTTCTTC. Amino acids: CASSRWTSGRAYYNEQFF.

This chain joins TRBV29-1 and TRBJ1-6; a possible D gene is TRBD1 (5 bases). The CDR3 length is 17 residues. Trimming took 4 bases from V and 3 from J, leaving 19 bases between them. Germline assignment: CDR1 SQVTM and CDR2 ANQGSEA. The CDR3 protein is CSVARDPRSNYNSPLHF. The CDR3 DNA reads as TGCAGCGTTGCGCGGGACCCCCGAAGTAACTATAATTCACCCCTCCACTTT.

The rearrangement links TRBV7-3 to TRBJ2-3; 7 bases line up with TRBD1. CDR3 length: 14 residues. V lost 4 bases and J lost 5; bases outside the gene matches: 6. Germline CDR1 and CDR2: SGHTA and FQGTGA. In DNA form, the CDR3 reads TGTGCCAGCAGCTCAAGGACAGGATTAGATACGCAGTATTTT. It is translated as CASSSRTGLDTQYF. The whole variable domain, filled in from reference TRBV7-3 and TRBJ2-3, reads GAGVSQTPSNKVTEKGKYVELRCDPISGHTALYWYRQSLGQGPEFLIYFQGTGAADDSGLPNDRFFAVRPEGSVSTLKIQRTERGDSAVYLCASSSRTGLDTQYFGPGTRLTVL.

This chain joins TRBV24-1 and TRBJ2-3; no firm D call. Trimming took off 4 bases at V and 1 base at J, with 11 bases between the two ends. Per germline, CDR1 KGHDR and CDR2 SFDVKD. The CDR3 spans 15 residues. CDR3 loop: CATSETQAGTDTQYF. The CDR3 DNA is TGTGCCACCAGTGAAACCCAGGCAGGCACAGATACGCAGTATTTT.

V gene TRBV29-1 combines with J gene TRBJ1-1; 8 nucleotides agree with TRBD1. This CDR3 is 13 amino acids long. CDR1 is SQVTM and CDR2 is ANQGSEA in the germline V gene. V lost 6 bases, J lost 3 bases, and 6 bases stayed unmatched. CDR3 residues: CSVRDRLYTEAFF. DNA for the CDR3: TGCAGCGTAAGGGACAGGCTGTACACTGAAGCTTTCTTT.

This clone was picked up a small number of times. The V call is TRBV7-2, the J call TRBJ1-2; D possibly corresponds to TRBD1 (6 bases). The CDR3 covers 16 residues. V gave up 3 bases and J gave up 2 bases, with 16 bases separating them. Looked up from germline, CDR1 is SGHTA and CDR2 is FQGNSA. The CDR3 reads CASSLAVLGQNYGYTF. CDR3 bases: TGTGCCAGCAGCTTGGCCGTTTTGGGACAAAACTATGGCTACACCTTC. Using reference TRBV7-2 and TRBJ1-2 for the parts outside the CDR3, the full variable domain is GAGVSQSPSNKVTEKGKDVELRCDPISGHTALYWYRQSLGQGLEFLIYFQGNSAPDKSGLPSDRFSAERTGGSVSTLTIQRTQQEDSAVYLCASSLAVLGQNYGYTFGSGTRLTVV.

V is TRBV5-6 and J is TRBJ1-5, with TRBD1 matching 9 bases. Germline V CDR1 and CDR2: SGHDT, YYEEEE. J gave up 7 bases and V 3 bases, and 5 bases lay outside the gene matches. The CDR3 is 14 amino acids. In nucleotides, the CDR3 is TGTGCCAGCAGCTCCACAGGGGGCGAGCAGCCCCAGCATTTT. Translating gives CASSSTGGEQPQHF.

V gene TRBV27 combines with J gene TRBJ1-5; D is ambiguous. The germline CDR1 and CDR2 sequences are MNHEY and SMNVEV (reference sequence). V gave up 8 bases and J gave up 0 bases, with 11 bases separating them. The CDR3 totals 14 residues. The CDR3 region has the DNA TGTGCCAGCCGCTCGACGGGTAGCAATCAGCCCCAGCATTTT. Its translation: CASRSTGSNQPQHF.

V and J are TRBV19 and TRBJ1-5; D unclear. The germline gives CDR1 LNHDA, CDR2 SQIVND (reference sequence). The V gene lost 4 bases and the J gene lost 2 bases, with 9 bases spanning the gap. The CDR3 loop spans 14 amino acids. This chain's CDR3 is CASSTPAGNQPQHF. CDR3 DNA sequence: TGTGCCAGTAGTACACCGGCGGGCAATCAGCCCCAGCATTTT.

The CDR3 loop reads CASSYEGTAWSYTF. In nucleotides, the CDR3 is TGTGCCAGCAGTTACGAGGGGACAGCCTGGAGCTACACCTTC. The V call is TRBV6-2 or TRBV6-3, the J call TRBJ1-2; the match to TRBD1 covers 7 bases. From germline, CDR1 is MNHEY and CDR2 SVGEGT. The CDR3 runs to 14 residues. V shed 2 bases, J shed 9 bases, and the junction held 9 bases outside the gene matches.

This clone was observed once. The chain joins TRBV4-1 to TRBJ2-3, with TRBD2 matching over 8 bases. Germline assignment: CDR1 MGHRA and CDR2 YSYEKL. With 2 bases clipped from V and 5 bases from J, the junction kept 6 bases outside the gene matches. The CDR3 spans 15 residues. The DNA for the CDR3 is TGCGCCAGCAGCCAACTGGGACTAGTGGTAGATACGCAGTATTTT. This gives the protein CASSQLGLVVDTQYF.

The chain joins TRBV13 to TRBJ1-1; D remains unclear. The CDR3 runs to 15 residues. Germline-derived CDR1 and CDR2 are PRHDT and FYEKMQ (reference sequence). Trimming left V 0 bases short and J 4 bases short, with 12 bases between. The CDR3 sequence: CASSLGGRAGTEAFF. The CDR3 DNA reads TGTGCCAGCAGCTTAGGAGGCCGGGCGGGCACTGAAGCTTTCTTT. The full variable domain, its missing parts supplied by reference TRBV13 and TRBJ1-1, is AAGVIQSPRHLIKEKRETATLKCYPIPRHDTVYWYQQGPGQDPQFLISFYEKMQSDKGSIPDRFSAQQFSDYHSELNMSSLELGDSALYFCASSLGGRAGTEAFFGQGTRLTVV.